This TCR beta chain derives from a study of blood T cells in healthy people across ages. J lost 0 bases, V lost 3 bases, and 6 bases had no gene match. The length of the CDR3 is 17 residues. In germline, CDR1 is SGHRS, CDR2 YFSETQ. A second PCR of about 7 to 12 cycles used a sample-barcoded 5' primer and a J-beta primer mix. TCRdb reanalysed the 5' RACE reads using MiXCR and keeps one entry per CDR3 protein. Of more than 600,000 distinct CDR3 sequences listed, more than 20% are singletons. This sample was also put to use in a study of T cells of mothers and their children. As that report states: Mothers yielded over 8 million CDR3 reads, children some 2.9 million each. Slightly, though not significantly, more overlap was seen in related than in unrelated mother-child pairs. The data showed no persistent microchimeric T cell clones.

J is TRBJ2-1 and V is TRBV5-1, with 10 bases matching TRBD1. Sequencing was done on a sample of blood. The source is a boy under 18 in good health. The DNA for the CDR3 is TGCGCCAGCAGCTCGACAGGGGGCACTAGCTCCTACAATGAGCAGTTCTTC. It is translated as CASSSTGGTSSYNEQFF.